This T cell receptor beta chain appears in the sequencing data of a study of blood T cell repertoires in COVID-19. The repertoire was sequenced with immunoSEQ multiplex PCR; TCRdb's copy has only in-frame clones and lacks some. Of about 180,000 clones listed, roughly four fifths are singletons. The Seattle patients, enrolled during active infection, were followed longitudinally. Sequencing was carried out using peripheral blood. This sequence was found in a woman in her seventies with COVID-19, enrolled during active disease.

Here the CDR3 DNA reads TGTGCCAGCAGCCCCAGACAGCAGAACACTGAAGCTTTCTTT. Amino acids: CASSPRQQNTEAFF. The rearrangement uses TRBV11-3 and TRBJ1-1; D possibly corresponds to TRBD1 (5 bases). Per the germline V gene, CDR1 is SGHNT and CDR2 is YENEEA. The CDR3 has 14 residues. V lost 5 bases to trimming and J lost 1 base, with 11 bases between them.